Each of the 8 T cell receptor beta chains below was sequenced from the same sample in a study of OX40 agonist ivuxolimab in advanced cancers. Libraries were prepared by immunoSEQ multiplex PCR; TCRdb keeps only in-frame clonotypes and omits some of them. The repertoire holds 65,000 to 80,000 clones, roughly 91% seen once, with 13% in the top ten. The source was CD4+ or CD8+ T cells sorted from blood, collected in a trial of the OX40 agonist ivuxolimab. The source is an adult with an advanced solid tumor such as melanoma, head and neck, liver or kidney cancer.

The CDR3 DNA is TGTGCCAGTAGTGCCCCCCTCTACCGGGGGCGGCACTATGGCTACACCTTC. It specifies CASSAPLYRGRHYGYTF. The chain is built from TRBV19 and TRBJ1-2, with D perhaps TRBD1 (6 bases). V was clipped by 5 bases and J by 3 bases, with 22 bases between them. The CDR3 runs 17 residues. The germline CDR1 and CDR2 sequences are LNHDA and SQIVND (reference sequence).

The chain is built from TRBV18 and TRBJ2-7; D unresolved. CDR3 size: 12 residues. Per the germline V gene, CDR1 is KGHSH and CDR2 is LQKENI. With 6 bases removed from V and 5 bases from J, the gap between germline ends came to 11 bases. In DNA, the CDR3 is TGTGCCAGCTCTGATTACCTTGACGAGCAGTACTTC. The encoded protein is CASSDYLDEQYF.

CDR3 sequence: CASSLVGSTDTQYF. In DNA form, the CDR3 reads TGTGCCAGCAGTTTGGTCGGAAGCACAGATACGCAGTATTTT. This sequence joins TRBV2 and TRBJ2-3, with no clear D. This CDR3 contains 14 residues. Trimming took 5 bases from V and 0 from J, leaving 9 bases between them. Germline V gives CDR1 SNHLY, CDR2 FYNNEI.

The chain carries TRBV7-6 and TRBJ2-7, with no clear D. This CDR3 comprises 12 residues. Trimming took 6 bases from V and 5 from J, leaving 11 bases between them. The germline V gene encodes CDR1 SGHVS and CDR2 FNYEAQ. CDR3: CASSLRFDEQYF. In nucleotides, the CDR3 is TGTGCCAGCAGTCTGAGATTTGACGAGCAGTACTTC.

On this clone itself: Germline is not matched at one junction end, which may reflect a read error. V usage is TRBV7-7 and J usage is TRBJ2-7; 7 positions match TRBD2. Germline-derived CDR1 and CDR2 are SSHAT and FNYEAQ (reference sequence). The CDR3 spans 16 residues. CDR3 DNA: TGTGCTAGCAGCCCCCAGGGTGGGAGGGCCTTCTACGAGCAGTACTTC. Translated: CASSPQGGRAFYEQYF.

The CDR3: CASSFIGLAGATGELFF. For the CDR3, the DNA is TGTGCCAGTAGTTTCATTGGACTAGCGGGAGCGACCGGGGAGCTGTTTTTT. The chain couples TRBV19 to TRBJ2-2, with 13 bases identical to TRBD2. The ends lost 5 bases at V and 5 bases at J; junction bases unmatched: 8. This CDR3 is 17 amino acids long. Germline-derived CDR1 and CDR2 are LNHDA and SQIVND (reference sequence).

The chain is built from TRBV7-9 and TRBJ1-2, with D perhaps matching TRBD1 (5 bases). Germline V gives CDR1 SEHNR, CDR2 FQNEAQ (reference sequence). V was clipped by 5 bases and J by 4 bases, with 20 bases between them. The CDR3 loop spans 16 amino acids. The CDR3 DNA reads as TGTGCCAGCAGCCCGGACGGGGGGAAAACTCTCTATGGCTACACCTTC. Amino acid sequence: CASSPDGGKTLYGYTF.

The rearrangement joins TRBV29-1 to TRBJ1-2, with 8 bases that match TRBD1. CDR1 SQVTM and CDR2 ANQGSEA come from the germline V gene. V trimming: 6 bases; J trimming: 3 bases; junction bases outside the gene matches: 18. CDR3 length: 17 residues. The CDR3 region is CSVIQGGPRGGDYGYTF. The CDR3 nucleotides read TGCAGCGTGATACAGGGGGGACCAAGAGGTGGGGACTATGGCTACACCTTC.